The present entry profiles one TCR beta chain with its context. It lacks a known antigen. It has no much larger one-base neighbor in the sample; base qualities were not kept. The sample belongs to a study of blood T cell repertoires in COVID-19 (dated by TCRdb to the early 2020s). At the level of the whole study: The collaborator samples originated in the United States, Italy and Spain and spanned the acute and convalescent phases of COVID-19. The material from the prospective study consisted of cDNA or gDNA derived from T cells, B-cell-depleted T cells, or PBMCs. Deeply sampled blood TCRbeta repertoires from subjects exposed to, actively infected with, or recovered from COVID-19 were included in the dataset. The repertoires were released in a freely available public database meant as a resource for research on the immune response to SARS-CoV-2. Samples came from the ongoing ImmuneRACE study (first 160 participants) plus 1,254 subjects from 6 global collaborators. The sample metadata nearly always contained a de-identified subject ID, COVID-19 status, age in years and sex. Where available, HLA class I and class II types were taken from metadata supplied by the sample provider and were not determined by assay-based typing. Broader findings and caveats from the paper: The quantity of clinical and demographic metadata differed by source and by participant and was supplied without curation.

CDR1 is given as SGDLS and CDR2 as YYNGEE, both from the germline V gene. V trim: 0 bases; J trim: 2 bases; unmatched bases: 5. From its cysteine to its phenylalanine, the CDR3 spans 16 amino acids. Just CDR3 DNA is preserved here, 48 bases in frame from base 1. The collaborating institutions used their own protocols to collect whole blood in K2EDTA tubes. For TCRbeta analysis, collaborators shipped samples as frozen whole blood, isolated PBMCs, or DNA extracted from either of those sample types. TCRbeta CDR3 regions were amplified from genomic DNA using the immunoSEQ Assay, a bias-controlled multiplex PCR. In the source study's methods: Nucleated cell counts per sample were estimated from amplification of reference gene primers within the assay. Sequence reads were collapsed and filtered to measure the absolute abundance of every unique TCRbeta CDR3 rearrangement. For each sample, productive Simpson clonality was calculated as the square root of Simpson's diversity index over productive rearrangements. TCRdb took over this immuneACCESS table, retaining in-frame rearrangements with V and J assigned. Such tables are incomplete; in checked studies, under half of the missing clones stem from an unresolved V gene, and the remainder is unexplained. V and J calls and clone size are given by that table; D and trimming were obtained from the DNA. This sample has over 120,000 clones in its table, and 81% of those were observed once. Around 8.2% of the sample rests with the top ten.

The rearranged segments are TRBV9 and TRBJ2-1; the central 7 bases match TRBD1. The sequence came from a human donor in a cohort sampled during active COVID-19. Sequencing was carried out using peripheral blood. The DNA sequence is TGTGCCAGCAGCGTAGAAGGGGGCAGCCCCTACAATGAGCAGTTCTTC. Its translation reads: CASSVEGGSPYNEQFF.